The 26 T cell receptor beta chains given below trace back to one sample, sequenced in a study of cytomegalovirus exposure and HLA in healthy donors. The PCR used 60 Vbeta and 13 Jbeta primers. TCRdb's table, derived via immunoSEQ multiplex PCR, lists solely in-frame clones and lacks some. This table holds approximately 150,000 clones, 68% found once. The specimen sequenced was PBMCs. Receptor source: a man younger than 40 in good health and CMV-seropositive.

The V gene is TRBV4-2, the J gene TRBJ2-5, with 9 positions matching TRBD2. The DNA end lines up better with TRBJ2-7; the J call may be wrong. The germline gives CDR1 LGHNA, CDR2 YNFKEQ. The CDR3 runs 15 residues. The CDR3 sequence: CASSQERRGGYEQYF. CDR3 sequence (DNA): TGTGCCAGCAGCCAAGAGAGGCGGGGGGGGTACGAGCAGTACTTC.

The chain employs TRBV30 and TRBJ1-4; unclear D gene. The CDR3 is 15 amino acids. CDR1 and CDR2 from the germline V gene are GTSNPN and SVGIG (reference sequence). Deletions cut 1 base from V and 8 bases from J, with 17 bases between. The CDR3 DNA is TGTGCCTGGAGTGGCAGCAGCTCTCGGGAGGAAAAACTGTTTTTT. This translates into CAWSGSSSREEKLFF.

V and J are TRBV12-5 and TRBJ1-2; D ambiguous. The length of the CDR3 is 14 residues. Germline assignment: CDR1 LGHNT and CDR2 FRNRAP. The ends were cut back, 0 bases at V and 6 bases at J, with 11 bases in the middle. The chain's CDR3 is CASGLVYGLDGYTF. CDR3 in DNA: TGTGCTAGTGGTTTGGTCTACGGGTTGGATGGCTACACCTTC.

The chain has TRBV5-1 and TRBJ2-4; D possibly corresponds to TRBD2 (6 bases). The CDR3 is made up of 19 amino acids. From germline, CDR1 is SGHRS and CDR2 YFSETQ. The ends were cut back, 0 bases at V and 3 bases at J, with 22 bases in the middle. This CDR3 is CASSLALAPRYEGKNIQYF. The DNA for the CDR3 is TGCGCCAGCAGCTTGGCACTAGCTCCACGCTACGAGGGCAAAAACATTCAGTACTTC.

The chain has TRBV9 and TRBJ2-7; TRBD2 is a possible D gene (5 bases). The CDR3 contains 18 residues. V was shortened by 0 bases and J by 3 bases, with 22 bases between the two germline ends. The germline CDR1 and CDR2 sequences are SGDLS and YYNGEE. The CDR3 region has the DNA TGTGCCAGCAGCGTAGGTTTGGGGTCGGCTAGCCGTAGCTACGAGCAGTACTTC. It yields the protein CASSVGLGSASRSYEQYF.

The chain couples TRBV6-5 to TRBJ2-2; 10 bases match TRBD2. Germline V gene lookup returns CDR1 MNHEY and CDR2 SVGAGI. V shed 5 bases and J 3 bases; nucleotides not matched to a gene: 3. The CDR3 is 15 amino acids. CDR3 sequence reads: CASSLGTSDTGELFF. CDR3 nucleotides: TGTGCCAGCAGTCTTGGGACTAGCGACACCGGGGAGCTGTTTTTT.

The V gene is TRBV5-1, the J gene TRBJ2-7, with D tentatively TRBD2 (5 bases). CDR1 is SGHRS and CDR2 is YFSETQ in the germline V gene. This CDR3 comprises 15 residues. Trimming pared 0 bases from V and 3 bases from J, leaving 13 bases between. This CDR3 is CASSLDSGGDYEQYF. The CDR3 nucleotides read TGCGCCAGCAGCTTGGACAGCGGAGGAGACTACGAGCAGTACTTC.

The CDR3 region is CASKPTWTGNSPLHF. The CDR3, as DNA: TGTGCCAGCAAACCCACCTGGACAGGGAACTCACCCCTCCACTTT. This chain links TRBV6-6 with TRBJ1-6; 8 nucleotides line up with TRBD1. This CDR3 is built from 15 residues. V was clipped by 7 bases and J by 10 bases; unmatched bases: 12. CDR1 MNHNY and CDR2 SVGAGI come from the germline V gene (reference sequence).

This chain connects TRBV6-4 to TRBJ2-1; 10 bases match TRBD1. With V trimmed by 1 base and J by 2 bases, 8 bases remained unmatched. This CDR3 spans 18 amino acids. The germline V gene encodes CDR1 MRHNA and CDR2 SNTAGT. The CDR3 reads CASSDYIRDRGPYNEQFF. The CDR3 DNA reads as TGTGCCAGCAGTGACTATATTCGGGACAGGGGCCCCTACAATGAGCAGTTCTTC.

The chain joins TRBV27 to TRBJ2-1; D is possibly TRBD2 (6 bases). The CDR3 is 15 residues long. V was clipped by 0 bases and J by 6 bases, with 12 bases between them. CDR1 and CDR2 (germline): MNHEY, SMNVEV (reference sequence). The CDR3 reads CASSLSLGRRNEQFF. In DNA form, the CDR3 reads TGTGCCAGCAGTTTATCCCTAGGGAGGCGCAATGAGCAGTTCTTC.

Here the CDR3 DNA reads TGTGCCAGCAGCTTAGGGGCAACAGGGTTGGGAGAGACCCAGTACTTC. Amino acid sequence: CASSLGATGLGETQYF. This chain connects TRBV7-2 to TRBJ2-5, with D perhaps matching TRBD1 (6 bases). Trimming removed 1 base at V and 4 bases at J, with 16 bases between. This CDR3 region has 16 residues. From germline, CDR1 is SGHTA and CDR2 FQGNSA.

V gene TRBV2 combines with J gene TRBJ1-1, with D perhaps TRBD1 (5 bases). The CDR3 loop spans 13 amino acids. Germline V CDR1 and CDR2: SNHLY, FYNNEI. With 8 bases removed from V and 4 bases from J, the gap between germline ends came to 14 bases. The CDR3 here is CASHSREGTEAFF. In DNA form, the CDR3 reads TGTGCCAGCCACTCCAGGGAAGGCACTGAAGCTTTCTTT.

The chain has TRBV19 and TRBJ1-4; TRBD1 is a possible D gene (5 bases). V was clipped by 3 bases and J by 3 bases, with 14 bases between them. The CDR3 covers 16 residues. Per the germline V gene, CDR1 is LNHDA and CDR2 is SQIVND (reference sequence). CDR3 DNA: TGTGCCAGTAGTATTTCCGTTGGGGCTGCTAATGAAAAACTGTTTTTT. Encoded protein: CASSISVGAANEKLFF. The full variable domain, rest sourced from reference TRBV19 and TRBJ1-4, is DGGITQSPKYLFRKEGQNVTLSCEQNLNHDAMYWYRQDPGQGLRLIYYSQIVNDFQKGDIAEGYSVSREKKESFPLTVTSAQKNPTAFYLCASSISVGAANEKLFFGSGTQLSVL.

This clone came up a few times. The chain carries TRBV10-3 and TRBJ2-5; a possible D gene is TRBD1 (5 bases). The V and J ends lost 6 bases and 3 bases respectively, with 14 bases between them. The length of the CDR3 is 14 residues. The germline gives CDR1 ENHRY, CDR2 SYGVKD. CDR3 nucleotides: TGTGCCATCAGCAAGCAGGGTCAGGAAGAGACCCAGTACTTC. It codes for CAISKQGQEETQYF.

This chain joins TRBV2 and TRBJ1-4; no definite D call. The length of the CDR3 is 14 residues. The V end was cut by 6 bases, the J end by 7 bases, with 15 bases between. Germline V CDR1 and CDR2: SNHLY, FYNNEI. CDR3 DNA sequence: TGTGCCAGCAGGAGGAGCGTGGTCGGTGAAAAACTGTTTTTT. It is translated as CASRRSVVGEKLFF.

The V gene is TRBV2, the J gene TRBJ2-7; weak D call: TRBD2 (6 bases). This CDR3 has 13 residues. CDR1 and CDR2 (germline): SNHLY, FYNNEI. Trimming left V 11 bases short and J 0 bases short, with 14 bases between. DNA of the CDR3: TGTGCCCTACTAGCTGATAGCTCCTACGAGCAGTACTTC. Translation gives CALLADSSYEQYF. Based on the CDR3 plus reference TRBV2 and TRBJ2-7, the full variable domain is EPEVTQTPSHQVTQMGQEVILRCVPISNHLYFYWYRQILGQKVEFLVSFYNNEISEKSEIFDDQFSVERPDGSNFTLKIRSTKLEDSAMYFCALLADSSYEQYFGPGTRLTVT.

The V and J genes are TRBV19 and TRBJ1-1, with D possibly TRBD1 on 5 matching bases. Germline V gives CDR1 LNHDA, CDR2 SQIVND (reference sequence). Deletions cut 10 bases from V and 0 bases from J, with 18 bases between. The CDR3 has 15 amino acids. Written as DNA, the CDR3 is TGTGCCACCTCACCCAGGACAACCATGAACACTGAAGCTTTCTTT. Translated: CATSPRTTMNTEAFF.

The chain joins TRBV7-2 to TRBJ2-7; D perhaps matches TRBD1 (5 bases). The CDR3 consists of 14 residues. The germline CDR1 and CDR2 sequences are SGHTA and FQGNSA. V was shortened by 5 bases and J by 2 bases, with 13 bases between the two germline ends. CDR3 loop: CASSTGQGPYEQYF. The DNA for the CDR3 is TGTGCCAGCAGCACCGGCCAGGGCCCCTACGAGCAGTACTTC.

The chain joins TRBV15 to TRBJ2-1; tentatively, D is TRBD1 (5 bases). The CDR3 length is 12 residues. V lost 6 bases and J 7 bases, leaving 10 bases between the germline ends. Germline CDR1 is LNHNV and CDR2 is YYDKDF (reference sequence). CDR3 bases: TGTGCCACCAGAATCAGGGTGAATGAGCAGTTCTTC. Translating it yields CATRIRVNEQFF.

The CDR3 protein is CASSLPGESSPLHF. Written as DNA, the CDR3 is TGTGCCAGCAGCTTACCAGGGGAAAGTTCACCCCTCCACTTT. The rearrangement joins TRBV11-3 to TRBJ1-6; a possible D gene is TRBD1 (6 bases). Trimming took off 2 bases at V and 9 bases at J, with 11 bases between the two ends. CDR1 and CDR2 from the germline V gene are SGHNT and YENEEA. This CDR3 has 14 amino acids.

The chain links TRBV5-1 to TRBJ2-7; the match to TRBD1 covers 8 bases. CDR1 is SGHRS, CDR2 YFSETQ, per germline. The V gene end was trimmed by 7 bases and the J gene end by 3 bases; junction bases not matched to a gene: 6. The CDR3 runs to 13 residues. The CDR3: CASGQGTVYEQYF. In nucleotides, the CDR3 is TGCGCCAGCGGACAGGGCACGGTCTACGAGCAGTACTTC.

This chain joins TRBV5-6 and TRBJ2-7; 7 positions agree with TRBD2. The CDR3 length is 12 residues. Germline CDR1 reads SGHDT; CDR2 reads YYEEEE. V lost 1 base and J lost 12; bases outside the gene matches: 7. CDR3 protein: CASSLRREWGYF. DNA of the CDR3: TGTGCCAGCAGCTTGCGGCGGGAGTGGGGGTACTTC.

This chain connects TRBV7-3 to TRBJ2-7; 7 bases map to TRBD2. In germline, CDR1 is SGHTA, CDR2 FQGTGA. V shed 5 bases and J 12 bases; nucleotides not matched to a gene: 13. This CDR3 comprises 13 residues. CDR3 protein: CASSPTPSGKRYF. CDR3 DNA: TGTGCCAGCAGCCCAACTCCCAGCGGGAAGCGGTACTTC.

This chain connects TRBV10-3 to TRBJ2-7; possible D gene TRBD2, 6 bases. Germline V CDR1 and CDR2: ENHRY, SYGVKD. V was trimmed by 6 bases and J by 0 bases, leaving 15 bases between them. The length of the CDR3 is 15 residues. CDR3 sequence: CAISAGGPSSYEQYF. The CDR3 coding sequence is TGTGCCATCAGCGCAGGAGGGCCCAGCTCCTACGAGCAGTACTTC.

V usage is TRBV2 and J usage is TRBJ2-1, with a possible D match to TRBD2 (5 bases). Trimming removed 2 bases at V and 7 bases at J, with 6 bases between. This CDR3 contains 12 residues. Germline values: CDR1 SNHLY, CDR2 FYNNEI. The CDR3 spells CASSESGNEQFF. Here the CDR3 DNA reads TGTGCCAGCAGTGAATCGGGGAATGAGCAGTTCTTC.

The rearrangement joins TRBV13 to TRBJ2-7; TRBD2 matches 12 bases. The CDR3 has 16 amino acids. Germline loops: CDR1 PRHDT, CDR2 FYEKMQ (reference sequence). With V trimmed by 0 bases and J by 5 bases, 5 bases remained unmatched. The CDR3 nucleotides are TGTGCCAGCAGCTTAGGGACTAGCGGGAGACGCGACGAGCAGTACTTC. This gives the protein CASSLGTSGRRDEQYF.